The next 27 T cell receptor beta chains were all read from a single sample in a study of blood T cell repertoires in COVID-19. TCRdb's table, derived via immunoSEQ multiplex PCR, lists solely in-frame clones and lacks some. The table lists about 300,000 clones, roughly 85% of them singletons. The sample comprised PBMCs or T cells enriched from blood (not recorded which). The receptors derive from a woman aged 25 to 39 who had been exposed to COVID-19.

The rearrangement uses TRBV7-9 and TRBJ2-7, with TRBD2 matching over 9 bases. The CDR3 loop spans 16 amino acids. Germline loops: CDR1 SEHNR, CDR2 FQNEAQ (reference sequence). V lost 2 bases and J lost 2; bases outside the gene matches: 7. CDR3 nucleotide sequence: TGTGCCAGCAGCTTACTGTTAAGCGGGAGGACCTACGAGCAGTACTTC. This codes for CASSLLLSGRTYEQYF.

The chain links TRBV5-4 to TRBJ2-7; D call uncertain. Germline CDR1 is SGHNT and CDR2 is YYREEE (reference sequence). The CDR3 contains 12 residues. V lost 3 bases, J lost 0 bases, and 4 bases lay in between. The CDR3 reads CASSSNSYEQYF. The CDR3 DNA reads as TGTGCCAGCAGCTCAAACTCCTACGAGCAGTACTTC.

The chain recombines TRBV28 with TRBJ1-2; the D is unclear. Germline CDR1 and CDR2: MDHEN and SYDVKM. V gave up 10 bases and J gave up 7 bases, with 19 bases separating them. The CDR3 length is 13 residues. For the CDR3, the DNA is TGTGCCATCCCTACGGGGATTTCGTCTGGCTACACCTTC. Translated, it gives CAIPTGISSGYTF.

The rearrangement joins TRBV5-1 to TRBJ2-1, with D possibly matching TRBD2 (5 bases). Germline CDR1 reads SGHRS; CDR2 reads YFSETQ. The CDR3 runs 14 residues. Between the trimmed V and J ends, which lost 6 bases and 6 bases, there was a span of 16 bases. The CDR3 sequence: CASTPSSTGNEQFF. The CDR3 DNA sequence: TGCGCCAGCACCCCGTCTAGCACGGGCAATGAGCAGTTCTTC.

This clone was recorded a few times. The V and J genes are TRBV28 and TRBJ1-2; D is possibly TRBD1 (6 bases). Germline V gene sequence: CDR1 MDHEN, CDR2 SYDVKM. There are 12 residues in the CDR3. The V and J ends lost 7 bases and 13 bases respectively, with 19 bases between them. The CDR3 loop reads CASKNRAGVGTF. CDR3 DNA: TGTGCCAGCAAGAACAGGGCCGGTGTAGGCACCTTC.

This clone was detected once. The CDR3 nucleotides read TGTGCCAGCAGGATTACGGGGACAGGGGACTACGAGCAGTACTTC. Its translation: CASRITGTGDYEQYF. The chain combines TRBV28 with TRBJ2-7, with 10 positions matching TRBD1. Germline assignment: CDR1 MDHEN and CDR2 SYDVKM. The V segment lost 6 bases and the J segment 3 bases; nucleotides outside the gene matches: 8. This CDR3 region has 15 residues.

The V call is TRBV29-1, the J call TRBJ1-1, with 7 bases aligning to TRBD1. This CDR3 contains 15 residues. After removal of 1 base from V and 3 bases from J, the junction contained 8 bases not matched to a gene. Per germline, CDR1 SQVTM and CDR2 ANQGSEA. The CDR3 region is CSVEGTGTAYTEAFF. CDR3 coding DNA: TGCAGCGTTGAAGGAACCGGGACAGCCTACACTGAAGCTTTCTTT.

The CDR3 nucleotides read TGTGCCAGCAGCAACAGGGTGGTGGAGGAATTTGAAGCTTTCTTT. It yields the protein CASSNRVVEEFEAFF. J is TRBJ1-1 and V is TRBV7-9; D might be TRBD1 (6 bases). Trimming pared 5 bases from V and 7 bases from J, leaving 20 bases between. CDR3 size: 15 residues. The germline gives CDR1 SEHNR, CDR2 FQNEAQ (reference sequence).

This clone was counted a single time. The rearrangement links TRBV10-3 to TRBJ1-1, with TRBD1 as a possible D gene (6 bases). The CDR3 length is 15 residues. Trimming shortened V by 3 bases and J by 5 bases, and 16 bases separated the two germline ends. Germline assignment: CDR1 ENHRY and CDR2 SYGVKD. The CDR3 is CAISETGKVVTEAFF. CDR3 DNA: TGTGCCATCAGTGAAACAGGGAAGGTGGTTACTGAAGCTTTCTTT.

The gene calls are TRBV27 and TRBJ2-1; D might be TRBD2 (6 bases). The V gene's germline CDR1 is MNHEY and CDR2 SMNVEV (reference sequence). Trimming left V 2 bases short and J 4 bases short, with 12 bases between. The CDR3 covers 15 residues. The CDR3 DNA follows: TGTGCCAGCAGTTTAGACGGGAGCCTTTACAATGAGCAGTTCTTC. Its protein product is CASSLDGSLYNEQFF.

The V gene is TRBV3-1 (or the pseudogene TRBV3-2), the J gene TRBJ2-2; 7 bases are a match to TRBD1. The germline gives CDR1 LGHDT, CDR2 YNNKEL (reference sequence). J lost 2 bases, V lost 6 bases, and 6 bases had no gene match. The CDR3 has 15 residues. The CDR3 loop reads CASRRTGFNTGELFF. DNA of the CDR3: TGTGCCAGCAGAAGGACAGGTTTCAACACCGGGGAGCTGTTTTTT.

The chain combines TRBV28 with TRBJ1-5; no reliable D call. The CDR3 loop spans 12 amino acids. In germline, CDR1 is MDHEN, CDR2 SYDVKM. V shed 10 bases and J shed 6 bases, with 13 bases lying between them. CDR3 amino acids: CATWSGSQPQHF. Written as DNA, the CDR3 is TGTGCCACCTGGTCGGGGTCTCAGCCCCAGCATTTT.

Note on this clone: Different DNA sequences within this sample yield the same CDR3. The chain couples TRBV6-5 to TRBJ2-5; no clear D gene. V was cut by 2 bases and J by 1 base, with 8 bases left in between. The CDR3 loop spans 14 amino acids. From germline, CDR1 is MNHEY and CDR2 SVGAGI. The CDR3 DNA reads TGTGCCAGCAGTTACAGCCGATCCCAAGAGACCCAGTACTTC. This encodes CASSYSRSQETQYF.

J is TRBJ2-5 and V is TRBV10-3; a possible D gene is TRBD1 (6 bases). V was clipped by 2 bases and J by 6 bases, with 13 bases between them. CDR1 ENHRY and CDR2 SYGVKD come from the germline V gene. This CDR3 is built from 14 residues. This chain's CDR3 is CAISEEGQRQTQYF. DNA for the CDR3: TGTGCCATCAGTGAGGAAGGACAGAGGCAGACCCAGTACTTC.

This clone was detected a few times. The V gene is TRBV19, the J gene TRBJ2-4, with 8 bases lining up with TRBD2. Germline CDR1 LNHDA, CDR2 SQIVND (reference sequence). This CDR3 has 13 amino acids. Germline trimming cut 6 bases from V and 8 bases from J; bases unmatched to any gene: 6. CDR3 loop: CASSTVGGDIQYF. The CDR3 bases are TGTGCCAGTAGCACGGTCGGGGGGGACATTCAGTACTTC.

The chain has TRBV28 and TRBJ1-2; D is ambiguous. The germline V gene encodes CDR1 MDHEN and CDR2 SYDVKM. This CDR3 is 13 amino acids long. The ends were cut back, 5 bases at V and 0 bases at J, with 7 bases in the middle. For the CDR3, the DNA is TGTGCCAGCAGTGCGAGGGCTAACTATGGCTACACCTTC. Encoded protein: CASSARANYGYTF.

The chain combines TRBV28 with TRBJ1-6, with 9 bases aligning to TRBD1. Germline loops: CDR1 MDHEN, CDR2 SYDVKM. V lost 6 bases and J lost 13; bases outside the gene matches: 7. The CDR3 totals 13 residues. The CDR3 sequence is CASRNRDRGPLHF. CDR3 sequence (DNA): TGTGCCAGCAGAAACCGAGACAGGGGGCCCCTCCACTTT.

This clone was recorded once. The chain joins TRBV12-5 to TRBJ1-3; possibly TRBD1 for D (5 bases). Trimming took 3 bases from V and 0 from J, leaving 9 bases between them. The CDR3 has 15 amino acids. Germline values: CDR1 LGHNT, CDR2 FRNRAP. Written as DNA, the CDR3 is TGTGCTAGTGGTTTAAGGGGAAACTCTGGAAACACCATATATTTT. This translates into CASGLRGNSGNTIYF.

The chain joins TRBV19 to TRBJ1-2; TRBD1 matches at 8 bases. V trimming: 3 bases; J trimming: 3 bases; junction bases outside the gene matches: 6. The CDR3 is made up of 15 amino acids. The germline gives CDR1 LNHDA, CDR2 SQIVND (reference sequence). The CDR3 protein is CASSIGQGSDYGYTF. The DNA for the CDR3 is TGTGCCAGTAGTATTGGACAGGGTTCAGACTATGGCTACACCTTC. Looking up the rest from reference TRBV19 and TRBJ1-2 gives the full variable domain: DGGITQSPKYLFRKEGQNVTLSCEQNLNHDAMYWYRQDPGQGLRLIYYSQIVNDFQKGDIAEGYSVSREKKESFPLTVTSAQKNPTAFYLCASSIGQGSDYGYTFGSGTRLTVV.

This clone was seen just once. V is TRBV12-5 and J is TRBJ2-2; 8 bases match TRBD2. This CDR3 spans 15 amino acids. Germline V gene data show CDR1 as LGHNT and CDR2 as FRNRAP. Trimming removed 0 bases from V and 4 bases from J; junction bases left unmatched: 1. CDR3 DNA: TGTGCTAGTGGTTTGGTAGCGGGAGCCACCGGGGAGCTGTTTTTT. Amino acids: CASGLVAGATGELFF.

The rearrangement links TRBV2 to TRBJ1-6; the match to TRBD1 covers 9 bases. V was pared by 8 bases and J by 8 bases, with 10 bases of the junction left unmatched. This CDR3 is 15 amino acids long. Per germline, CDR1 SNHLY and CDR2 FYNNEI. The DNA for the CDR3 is TGTGCCAGCCGGGCCCGGACAGGGGAGGATTCACCCCTCCACTTT. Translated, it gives CASRARTGEDSPLHF.

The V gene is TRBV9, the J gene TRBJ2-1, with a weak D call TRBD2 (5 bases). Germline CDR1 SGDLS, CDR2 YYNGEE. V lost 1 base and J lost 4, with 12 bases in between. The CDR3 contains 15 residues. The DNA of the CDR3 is TGTGCCAGCAGCGTAAGCGAGGGCCGGTACAATGAGCAGTTCTTC. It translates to CASSVSEGRYNEQFF.

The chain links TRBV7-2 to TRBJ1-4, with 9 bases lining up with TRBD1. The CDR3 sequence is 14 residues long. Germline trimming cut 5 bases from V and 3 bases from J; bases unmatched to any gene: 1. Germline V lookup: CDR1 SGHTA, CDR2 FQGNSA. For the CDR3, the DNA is TGTGCCAGCAGCCGGACAGGGGCTAATGAAAAACTGTTTTTT. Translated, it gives CASSRTGANEKLFF.

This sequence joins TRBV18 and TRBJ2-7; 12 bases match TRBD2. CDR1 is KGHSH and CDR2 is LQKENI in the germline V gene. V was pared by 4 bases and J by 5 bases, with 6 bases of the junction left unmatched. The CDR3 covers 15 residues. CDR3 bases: TGTGCCAGCTCACGAGAGACTAGCGGGAGTGACGAGCAGTACTTC. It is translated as CASSRETSGSDEQYF. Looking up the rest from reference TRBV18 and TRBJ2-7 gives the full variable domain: NAGVMQNPRHLVRRRGQEARLRCSPMKGHSHVYWYRQLPEEGLKFMVYLQKENIIDESGMPKERFSAEFPKEGPSILRIQQVVRGDSAAYFCASSRETSGSDEQYFGPGTRLTVT.

The CDR3 nucleotides are TGTGCCTGGATTCCATCTGGGGCCAACGTCCTGACTTTC. It yields the protein CAWIPSGANVLTF. The chain employs TRBV30 and TRBJ2-6; no clear D gene. The V end was cut by 4 bases, the J end by 1 base, with 5 bases between. Germline CDR1 GTSNPN, CDR2 SVGIG (reference sequence). The CDR3 runs to 13 residues. Full variable domain (outside the CDR3, taken from reference TRBV30 and TRBJ2-6): SQTIHQWPATLVQPVGSPLSLECTVEGTSNPNLYWYRQAAGRGLQLLFYSVGIGQISSEVPQNLSASRPQDRQFILSSKKLLLSDSGFYLCAWIPSGANVLTFGAGSRLTVL.

In DNA form, the CDR3 reads TGTGCCAGCTCACCACCGGGACAGGGGGCGCACGATCAGCCCCAGCATTTT. Amino acids: CASSPPGQGAHDQPQHF. The chain combines TRBV18 with TRBJ1-5; 12 bases agree with TRBD1. Trimming removed 0 bases from V and 5 bases from J; junction bases left unmatched: 5. CDR3 size: 17 residues. Germline values: CDR1 KGHSH, CDR2 LQKENI.

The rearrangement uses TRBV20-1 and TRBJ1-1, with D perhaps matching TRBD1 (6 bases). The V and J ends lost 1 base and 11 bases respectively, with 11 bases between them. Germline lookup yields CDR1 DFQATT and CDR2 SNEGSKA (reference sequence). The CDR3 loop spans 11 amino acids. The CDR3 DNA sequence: TGCAGTGCTAGAGCGGGACACGGCGCTTTCTTT. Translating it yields CSARAGHGAFF.